These 28 T cell receptor beta chains were all obtained from the same sample, sequenced in a study of blood T cell repertoires in COVID-19. The protocol was immunoSEQ multiplex PCR, while the TCRdb copy is restricted to in-frame clones and leaves out a portion. The sample comprises more than 100,000 clones, 80% to 85% of which are singletons, and about 1.3% rests with the top ten. The specimen sequenced was peripheral blood. These receptors all stem from a man aged 55 to 70 with acute or convalescent COVID-19.

The chain links TRBV3-1 (or the pseudogene TRBV3-2) to TRBJ1-1; 9 bases line up with TRBD1. This CDR3 is built from 18 residues. Trimming cost V 2 bases and J 0 bases; bases outside gene matches: 10. Germline CDR1 reads LGHDT; CDR2 reads YNNKEL (reference sequence). Here the CDR3 reads CASSQLHRDRVMNTEAFF. The CDR3 coding sequence is TGTGCCAGCAGCCAACTACACCGGGACAGGGTCATGAACACTGAAGCTTTCTTT.

The chain carries TRBV2 and TRBJ2-1; D may be TRBD1 (6 bases). CDR1 is SNHLY and CDR2 is FYNNEI in the germline V gene. The CDR3 sequence is 12 residues long. V gave up 6 bases and J gave up 10 bases, with 13 bases separating them. The CDR3 nucleotides are TGTGCCAGCAGCGAGGGGGTGACGGAGCAGTTCTTC. Translation gives CASSEGVTEQFF.

The V and J genes are TRBV2 and TRBJ1-5; D might be TRBD1 (6 bases). Trimming left V 6 bases short and J 2 bases short, with 14 bases between. The germline gives CDR1 SNHLY, CDR2 FYNNEI. This CDR3 region has 15 residues. Written as DNA, the CDR3 is TGTGCCAGCAGCTCCGACAGGTTTGGCAATCAGCCCCAGCATTTT. Translating gives CASSSDRFGNQPQHF.

The chain carries TRBV6-5 and TRBJ2-7, with 11 bases identical to TRBD2. The V and J ends lost 0 bases and 7 bases, in that order; junction bases with no gene match: 5. This CDR3 is 15 amino acids long. Per the germline V gene, CDR1 is MNHEY and CDR2 is SVGAGI. CDR3 bases: TGTGCCAGCAGTTACTCTAGCGGGAGGGCAGAAGAGCAGTACTTC. Encoded protein: CASSYSSGRAEEQYF.

V usage is TRBV2 and J usage is TRBJ1-6; D gene unclear. Trimming took off 6 bases at V and 9 bases at J, with 9 bases between the two ends. CDR1 and CDR2 from the germline V gene are SNHLY and FYNNEI. The CDR3 consists of 12 residues. The CDR3 here is CASSSRGSPLHF. Here the CDR3 DNA reads TGTGCCAGCAGCTCAAGAGGTTCACCCCTCCACTTT.

This chain joins TRBV9 and TRBJ2-7, with TRBD1 identical over 7 bases. The J segment lost 2 bases and the V segment lost 3 bases, leaving 2 bases of the junction unmatched. This CDR3 contains 13 residues. CDR1 SGDLS and CDR2 YYNGEE come from the germline V gene. CDR3 in amino acids: CASSAGQTYEQYF. The CDR3 DNA follows: TGTGCCAGCAGCGCGGGACAGACCTACGAGCAGTACTTC.

CDR3 sequence: CASSLVSGRASETQYF. CDR3 sequence (DNA): TGTGCCAGCAGCTTAGTAAGCGGGAGGGCCTCAGAGACCCAGTACTTC. V usage is TRBV7-2 and J usage is TRBJ2-5; 10 bases map to TRBD2. CDR3 length: 16 amino acids. From germline, CDR1 is SGHTA and CDR2 FQGNSA. J lost 4 bases, V lost 1 base, and 6 bases had no gene match.

The chain recombines TRBV6-1 with TRBJ2-7, with TRBD1 identical over 7 bases. From germline, CDR1 is MNHNS and CDR2 SASEGT. The trim removed 4 bases at V and 3 bases at J, leaving 12 bases unmatched. The CDR3 loop spans 16 amino acids. The CDR3 is CASSGSQGVMGYEQYF. The CDR3 DNA reads TGTGCCAGCAGTGGGTCCCAGGGGGTAATGGGCTACGAGCAGTACTTC.

This chain uses TRBV5-4 with TRBJ1-3; TRBD1 matches 11 bases. The J segment lost 0 bases and the V segment lost 4 bases, leaving 3 bases of the junction unmatched. CDR1 is SGHNT, CDR2 YYREEE, per germline (reference sequence). The CDR3 covers 16 residues. The DNA of the CDR3 is TGTGCCAGCAGCAGGGGGACAGGGGGCTCTGGAAACACCATATATTTT. Translating it yields CASSRGTGGSGNTIYF.

The chain carries TRBV9 and TRBJ1-3; 9 positions agree with TRBD1. The CDR3 covers 16 residues. V shed 4 bases, J shed 4 bases, and the junction held 9 bases outside the gene matches. Per the germline V gene, CDR1 is SGDLS and CDR2 is YYNGEE. The CDR3 loop reads CASSTGTGPPGNTIYF. The DNA for the CDR3 is TGTGCCAGCAGCACGGGGACAGGGCCTCCAGGAAACACCATATATTTT.

The V call is TRBV24-1, the J call TRBJ2-6; 9 bases align to TRBD1. From germline, CDR1 is KGHDR and CDR2 SFDVKD. The V gene end was trimmed by 4 bases and the J gene end by 3 bases; junction bases not matched to a gene: 9. The CDR3 totals 18 residues. CDR3 DNA: TGTGCCACCAGTGACCCGGGACAGGGAAGGTTTGGGGCCAACGTCCTGACTTTC. This gives the protein CATSDPGQGRFGANVLTF.

This clone occurred many times. This chain uses TRBV30 with TRBJ1-4; D is uncertain. Germline assignment: CDR1 GTSNPN and CDR2 SVGIG (reference sequence). Trimming cost V 8 bases and J 4 bases, with 11 bases left between them. The CDR3 extends over 12 amino acids. This CDR3 reads CAALGGNEKLFF. In DNA, the CDR3 is TGTGCCGCTCTCGGTGGTAATGAAAAACTGTTTTTT.

This chain links TRBV19 with TRBJ2-3; TRBD1 matches 9 bases. V gave up 4 bases and J gave up 10 bases; unmatched junction bases: 9. The CDR3 extends over 14 amino acids. The germline gives CDR1 LNHDA, CDR2 SQIVND (reference sequence). For the CDR3, the DNA is TGTGCCAGTAGTAGACCGGGACAGGGCCTCCCGCAGTATTTT. Residues: CASSRPGQGLPQYF. The full variable domain, in which reference TRBV19 and TRBJ2-3 provide the parts outside the CDR3, is DGGITQSPKYLFRKEGQNVTLSCEQNLNHDAMYWYRQDPGQGLRLIYYSQIVNDFQKGDIAEGYSVSREKKESFPLTVTSAQKNPTAFYLCASSRPGQGLPQYFGPGTRLTVL.

The V call is TRBV27, the J call TRBJ1-2, with 10 positions matching TRBD1. The CDR3 has 14 amino acids. With V trimmed by 6 bases and J by 5 bases, 6 bases remained unmatched. Germline V gene sequence: CDR1 MNHEY, CDR2 SMNVEV (reference sequence). The CDR3 nucleotides read TGTGCCAGCAGCCCCGGACAGGGGGTTTATGGCTACACCTTC. This gives the protein CASSPGQGVYGYTF.

The chain couples TRBV20-1 to TRBJ2-5, with D possibly matching TRBD1 (6 bases). The V and J ends lost 3 bases and 4 bases respectively, with 12 bases between them. The CDR3 runs to 13 residues. Germline loops: CDR1 DFQATT, CDR2 SNEGSKA (reference sequence). The CDR3 loop is CSASKGVRETQYF. DNA for the CDR3: TGCAGTGCTAGTAAGGGGGTCCGAGAGACCCAGTACTTC.

The table lists this clone with a few counts. This chain joins TRBV19 and TRBJ1-1; D remains ambiguous. Looked up from germline, CDR1 is LNHDA and CDR2 is SQIVND (reference sequence). The CDR3 totals 14 residues. Trimming took 7 bases from V and 0 from J, leaving 12 bases between them. The CDR3 DNA is TGTGCCAGTACCGAGCCCTCTATGAACACTGAAGCTTTCTTT. Amino acids: CASTEPSMNTEAFF.

This sequence joins TRBV19 and TRBJ1-1; TRBD1 aligns across 11 bases. CDR1 and CDR2 from the germline V gene are LNHDA and SQIVND (reference sequence). The CDR3 totals 14 residues. V shed 3 bases, J shed 6 bases, and the junction held 3 bases outside the gene matches. This CDR3 is CASSIRTGGPEAFF. The CDR3 region has the DNA TGTGCCAGTAGTATTAGGACAGGGGGCCCTGAAGCTTTCTTT. The entire variable domain, with the rest obtained from reference TRBV19 and TRBJ1-1, is as follows: DGGITQSPKYLFRKEGQNVTLSCEQNLNHDAMYWYRQDPGQGLRLIYYSQIVNDFQKGDIAEGYSVSREKKESFPLTVTSAQKNPTAFYLCASSIRTGGPEAFFGQGTRLTVV.

The rearrangement links TRBV28 to TRBJ1-2; 10 nucleotides align to TRBD1. J lost 6 bases, V lost 3 bases, and 1 base had no gene match. This CDR3 contains 13 residues. Germline CDR1 reads MDHEN; CDR2 reads SYDVKM. CDR3 protein: CASSLTGGDGYTF. The CDR3 coding sequence is TGTGCCAGCAGTTTGACAGGGGGCGATGGCTACACCTTC.

This clone showed up just a few times. This CDR3 reads CASSLATGNFAFF. The CDR3 DNA reads TGCGCCAGCAGCTTGGCGACAGGGAATTTCGCTTTCTTT. V usage is TRBV5-1 and J usage is TRBJ1-1; 7 bases fit TRBD1. With 0 bases clipped from V and 11 bases from J, the junction kept 7 bases outside the gene matches. The germline V gene encodes CDR1 SGHRS and CDR2 YFSETQ. This CDR3 spans 13 amino acids.

The rearrangement uses TRBV14 and TRBJ1-4; TRBD1 matches 8 bases. V lost 3 bases, J lost 3 bases, and 9 bases stayed unmatched. CDR1 and CDR2 from the germline V gene are SGHDN and FVKESK. The CDR3 length is 17 residues. This CDR3 is CASSHAPQGAANEKLFF. For the CDR3, the DNA is TGTGCCAGCAGCCACGCACCTCAGGGGGCTGCTAATGAAAAACTGTTTTTT.

The V call is TRBV3-1 (or the pseudogene TRBV3-2), the J call TRBJ1-1; D is unresolved. The CDR3 runs 13 residues. Deletions cut 2 bases from V and 3 bases from J, with 7 bases between. The germline V gene encodes CDR1 LGHDT and CDR2 YNNKEL (reference sequence). Here the CDR3 DNA reads TGTGCCAGCAGCCAAATCCGGGACACTGAAGCTTTCTTT. Translated: CASSQIRDTEAFF.

This chain links TRBV5-4 with TRBJ1-2; D is ambiguous. This CDR3 is 14 amino acids long. Trimming pared 1 base from V and 1 base from J, leaving 8 bases between. Germline V gives CDR1 SGHNT, CDR2 YYREEE (reference sequence). CDR3 sequence: CASSLTQDNYGYTF. In nucleotides, the CDR3 is TGTGCCAGCAGCTTGACGCAGGATAACTATGGCTACACCTTC. Complete variable domain (other parts from reference TRBV5-4 and TRBJ1-2): ETGVTQSPTHLIKTRGQQVTLRCSSQSGHNTVSWYQQALGQGPQFIFQYYREEENGRGNFPPRFSGLQFPNYSSELNVNALELDDSALYLCASSLTQDNYGYTFGSGTRLTVV.

The chain links TRBV14 to TRBJ2-7; TRBD1 agrees at 8 bases. Looked up from germline, CDR1 is SGHDN and CDR2 is FVKESK. V trimming: 1 base; J trimming: 3 bases; junction bases outside the gene matches: 8. The CDR3 runs 16 residues. CDR3 nucleotides: TGTGCCAGCAGCCAAGTTTTGGGAGGACAGGGCTACGAGCAGTACTTC. Amino acid sequence: CASSQVLGGQGYEQYF. The complete variable domain, with remaining parts taken from reference TRBV14 and TRBJ2-7, reads EAGVTQFPSHSVIEKGQTVTLRCDPISGHDNLYWYRRVMGKEIKFLLHFVKESKQDESGMPNNRFLAERTGGTYSTLKVQPAELEDSGVYFCASSQVLGGQGYEQYFGPGTRLTVT.

The V gene is TRBV11-1, the J gene TRBJ2-7; the match to TRBD1 covers 11 bases. The CDR3 sequence is 15 residues long. Germline V lookup: CDR1 SGHAT, CDR2 FQDESV (reference sequence). After removal of 6 bases from V and 0 bases from J, the junction contained 4 bases not matched to a gene. As DNA, the CDR3 is TGTGCCAGCAGGGAGGACAGGGGGCACTCCTACGAGCAGTACTTC. This encodes CASREDRGHSYEQYF.

V is TRBV5-1 and J is TRBJ2-3; the match to TRBD2 covers 8 bases. The germline CDR1 and CDR2 sequences are SGHRS and YFSETQ. The CDR3 sequence is 12 residues long. After removal of 4 bases from V and 6 bases from J, the junction contained 1 base not matched to a gene. The CDR3 loop reads CASSPGGDTQYF. The CDR3, as DNA: TGCGCCAGCAGCCCGGGGGGGGATACGCAGTATTTT.

The chain couples TRBV4-2 to TRBJ2-7; TRBD1 aligns across 9 bases. The germline V gene has CDR1 LGHNA and CDR2 YNFKEQ. CDR3 length: 16 amino acids. With 1 base clipped from V and 9 bases from J, the junction kept 13 bases outside the gene matches. CDR3 bases: TGTGCCAGCAGCCAAGTAGGTCCGGGACAGGGAGGCGCGCAGTACTTC. Its translation is CASSQVGPGQGGAQYF.

V usage is TRBV5-1 and J usage is TRBJ1-1, with TRBD1 identical over 11 bases. This CDR3 spans 17 amino acids. Per the germline V gene, CDR1 is SGHRS and CDR2 is YFSETQ. V trimming: 2 bases; J trimming: 1 base; junction bases outside the gene matches: 7. The chain's CDR3 is CASSFTGTGGPNTEAFF. The CDR3 nucleotides are TGCGCCAGCAGCTTTACCGGGACAGGGGGACCGAACACTGAAGCTTTCTTT.

The chain links TRBV11-3 to TRBJ1-3; the match to TRBD1 covers 10 bases. V lost 3 bases to trimming and J lost 7 bases; unmatched junction nucleotides: 9. Germline lookup yields CDR1 SGHNT and CDR2 YENEEA. The CDR3 covers 16 residues. The CDR3 region has the DNA TGTGCCAGCAGCTTTAGGGGACAGGGGAATAGCAACACCATATATTTT. As protein: CASSFRGQGNSNTIYF.